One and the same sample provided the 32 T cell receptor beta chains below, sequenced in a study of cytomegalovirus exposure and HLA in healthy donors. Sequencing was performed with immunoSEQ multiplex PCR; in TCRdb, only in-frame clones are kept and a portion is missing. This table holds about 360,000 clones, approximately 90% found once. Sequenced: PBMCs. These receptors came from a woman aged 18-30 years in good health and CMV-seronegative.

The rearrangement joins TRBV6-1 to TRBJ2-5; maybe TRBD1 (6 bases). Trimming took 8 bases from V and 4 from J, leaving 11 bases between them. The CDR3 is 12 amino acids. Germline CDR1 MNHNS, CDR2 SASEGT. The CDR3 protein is CASGGPVETQYF. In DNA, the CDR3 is TGTGCCAGCGGGGGCCCCGTAGAGACCCAGTACTTC.

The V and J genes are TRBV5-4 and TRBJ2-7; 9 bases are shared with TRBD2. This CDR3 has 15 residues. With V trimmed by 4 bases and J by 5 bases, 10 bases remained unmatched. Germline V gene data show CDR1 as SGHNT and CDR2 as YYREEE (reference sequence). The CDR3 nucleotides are TGTGCCAGCAGCCTAGGCGGGGGGGCGTTCAACGAGCAGTACTTC. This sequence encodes CASSLGGGAFNEQYF.

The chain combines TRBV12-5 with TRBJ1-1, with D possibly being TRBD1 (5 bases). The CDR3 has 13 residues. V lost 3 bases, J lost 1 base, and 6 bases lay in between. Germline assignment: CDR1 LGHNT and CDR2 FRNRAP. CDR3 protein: CASGFGGNTEAFF. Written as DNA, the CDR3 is TGTGCTAGTGGTTTCGGGGGGAACACTGAAGCTTTCTTT.

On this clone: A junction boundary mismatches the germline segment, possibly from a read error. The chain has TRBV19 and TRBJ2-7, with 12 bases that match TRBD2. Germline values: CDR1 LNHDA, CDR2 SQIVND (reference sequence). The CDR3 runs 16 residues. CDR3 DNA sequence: TGTGCCGGTAGCCCCCTGACTAGCGGGAGATTCGACGAGCAGTACTTC. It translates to CAGSPLTSGRFDEQYF.

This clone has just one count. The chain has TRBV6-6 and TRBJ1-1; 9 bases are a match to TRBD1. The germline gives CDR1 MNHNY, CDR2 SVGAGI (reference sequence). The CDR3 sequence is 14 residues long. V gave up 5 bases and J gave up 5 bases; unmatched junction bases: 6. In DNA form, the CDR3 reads TGTGCCAGCAGTAGACTGACAGGGGGGACTGAAGCTTTCTTT. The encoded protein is CASSRLTGGTEAFF.

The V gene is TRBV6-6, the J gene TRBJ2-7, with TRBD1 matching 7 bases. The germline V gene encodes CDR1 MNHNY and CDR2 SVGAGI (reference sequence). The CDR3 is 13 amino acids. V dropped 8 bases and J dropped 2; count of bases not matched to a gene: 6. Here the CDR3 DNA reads TGTGCCAGCCGGGGACAGACGACCTACGAGCAGTACTTC. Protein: CASRGQTTYEQYF.

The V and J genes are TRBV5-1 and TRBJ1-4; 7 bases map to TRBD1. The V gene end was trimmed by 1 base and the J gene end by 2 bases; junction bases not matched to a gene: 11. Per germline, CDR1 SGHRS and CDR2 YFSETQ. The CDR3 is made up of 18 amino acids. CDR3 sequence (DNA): TGCGCCAGCAGCTTGAGTGGGGTCACAGGGGCGACTAATGAAAAACTGTTTTTT. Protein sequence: CASSLSGVTGATNEKLFF.

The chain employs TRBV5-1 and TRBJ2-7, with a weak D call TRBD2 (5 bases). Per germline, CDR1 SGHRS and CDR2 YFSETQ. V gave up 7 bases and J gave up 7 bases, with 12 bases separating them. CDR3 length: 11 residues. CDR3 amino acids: CASSGVGEQYF. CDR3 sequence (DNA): TGCGCCAGCTCCGGGGTGGGAGAGCAGTACTTC.

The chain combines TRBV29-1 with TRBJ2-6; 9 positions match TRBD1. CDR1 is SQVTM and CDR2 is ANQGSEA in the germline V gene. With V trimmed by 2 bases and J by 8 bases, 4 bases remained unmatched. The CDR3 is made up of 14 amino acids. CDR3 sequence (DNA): TGCAGCGTTGAATGGACAGGGGATACCAACGTCCTGACTTTC. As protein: CSVEWTGDTNVLTF.

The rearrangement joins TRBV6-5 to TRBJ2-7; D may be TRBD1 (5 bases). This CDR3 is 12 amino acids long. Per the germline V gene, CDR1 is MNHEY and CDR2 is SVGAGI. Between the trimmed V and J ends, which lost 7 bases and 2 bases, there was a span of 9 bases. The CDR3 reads CASNAGTYEQYF. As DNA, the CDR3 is TGTGCCAGCAACGCAGGGACCTACGAGCAGTACTTC.

The CDR3 protein is CASSVKGANTEAFF. In DNA form, the CDR3 reads TGTGCCAGCTCCGTTAAGGGGGCAAACACTGAAGCTTTCTTT. The V and J genes are TRBV27 and TRBJ1-1; TRBD1 agrees at 7 bases. There are 14 residues in the CDR3. Germline loops: CDR1 MNHEY, CDR2 SMNVEV (reference sequence). V shed 8 bases and J 2 bases; nucleotides not matched to a gene: 8.

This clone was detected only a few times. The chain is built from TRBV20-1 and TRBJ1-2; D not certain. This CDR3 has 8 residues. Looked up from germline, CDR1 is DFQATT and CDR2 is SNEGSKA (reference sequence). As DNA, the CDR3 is TGCAGCCCTAGCGGCTACACCTTC. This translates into CSPSGYTF.

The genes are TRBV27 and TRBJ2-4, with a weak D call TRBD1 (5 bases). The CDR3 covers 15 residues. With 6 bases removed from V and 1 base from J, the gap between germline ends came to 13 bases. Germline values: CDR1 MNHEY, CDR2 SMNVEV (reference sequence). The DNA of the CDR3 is TGTGCCAGCAGACCCCAGGGCTGGGCCAAAAACATTCAGTACTTC. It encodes CASRPQGWAKNIQYF.

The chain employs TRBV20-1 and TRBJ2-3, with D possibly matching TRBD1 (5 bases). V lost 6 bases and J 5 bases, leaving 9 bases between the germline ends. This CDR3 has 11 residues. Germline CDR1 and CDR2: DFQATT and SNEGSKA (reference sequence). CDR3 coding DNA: TGCAGTGCCTCCAGGGAAGATACGCAGTATTTT. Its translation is CSASREDTQYF.

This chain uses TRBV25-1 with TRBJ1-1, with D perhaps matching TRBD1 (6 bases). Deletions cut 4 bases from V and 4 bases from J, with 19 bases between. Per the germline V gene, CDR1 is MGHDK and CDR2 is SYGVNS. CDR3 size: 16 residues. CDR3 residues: CASSASSTGRGTEAFF. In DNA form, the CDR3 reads TGTGCCAGCAGTGCAAGTTCGACAGGTCGGGGCACTGAAGCTTTCTTT.

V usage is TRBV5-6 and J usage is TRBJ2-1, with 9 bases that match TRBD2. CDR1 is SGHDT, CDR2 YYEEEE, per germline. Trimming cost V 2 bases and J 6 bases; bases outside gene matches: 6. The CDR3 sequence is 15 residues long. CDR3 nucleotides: TGTGCCAGCAGCTTCCCTAGCGGGAAAGTCAATGAGCAGTTCTTC. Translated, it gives CASSFPSGKVNEQFF.

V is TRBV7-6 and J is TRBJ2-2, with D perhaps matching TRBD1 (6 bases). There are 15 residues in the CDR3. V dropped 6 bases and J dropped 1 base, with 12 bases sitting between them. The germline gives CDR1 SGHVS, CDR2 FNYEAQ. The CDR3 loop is CASSSSRGNTGELFF. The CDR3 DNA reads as TGTGCCAGCAGTTCATCCAGGGGGAACACCGGGGAGCTGTTTTTT. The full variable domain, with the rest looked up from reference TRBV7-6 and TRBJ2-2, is GAGVSQSPRYKVTKRGQDVALRCDPISGHVSLYWYRQALGQGPEFLTYFNYEAQQDKSGLPNDRFSAERPEGSISTLTIQRTEQRDSAMYRCASSSSRGNTGELFFGEGSRLTVL.

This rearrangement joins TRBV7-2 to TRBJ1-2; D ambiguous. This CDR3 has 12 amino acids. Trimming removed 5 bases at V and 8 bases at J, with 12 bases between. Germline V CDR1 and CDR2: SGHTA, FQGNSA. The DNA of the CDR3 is TGTGCCAGCAGCCTCAACCGCGGGGGCTACACCTTC. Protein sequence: CASSLNRGGYTF.

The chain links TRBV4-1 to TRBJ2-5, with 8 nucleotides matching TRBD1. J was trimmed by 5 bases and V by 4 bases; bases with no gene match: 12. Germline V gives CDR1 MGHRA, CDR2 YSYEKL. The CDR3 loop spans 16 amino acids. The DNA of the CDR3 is TGCGCCAGCAGCCCCTCCCGGACAGGGTTTGGGGAGACCCAGTACTTC. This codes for CASSPSRTGFGETQYF.

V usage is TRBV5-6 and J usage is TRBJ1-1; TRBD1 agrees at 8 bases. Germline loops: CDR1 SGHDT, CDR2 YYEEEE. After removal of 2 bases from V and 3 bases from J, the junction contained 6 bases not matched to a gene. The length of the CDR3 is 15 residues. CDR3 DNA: TGTGCCAGCAGCTTCACAGGGGGTAGGGACACTGAAGCTTTCTTT. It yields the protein CASSFTGGRDTEAFF.

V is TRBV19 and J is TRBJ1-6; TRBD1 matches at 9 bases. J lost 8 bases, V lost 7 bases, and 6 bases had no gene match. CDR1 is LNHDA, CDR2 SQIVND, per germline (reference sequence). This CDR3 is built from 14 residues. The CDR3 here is CASTDRGFDSPLHF. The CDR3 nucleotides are TGTGCCAGTACCGACAGGGGGTTTGATTCACCCCTCCACTTT.

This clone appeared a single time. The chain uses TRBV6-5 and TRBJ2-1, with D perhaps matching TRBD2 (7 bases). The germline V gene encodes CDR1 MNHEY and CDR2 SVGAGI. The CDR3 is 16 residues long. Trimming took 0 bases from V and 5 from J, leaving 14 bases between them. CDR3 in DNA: TGTGCCAGCAGTTACTCGGGGGCTAGCGGACACAATGAGCAGTTCTTC. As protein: CASSYSGASGHNEQFF.

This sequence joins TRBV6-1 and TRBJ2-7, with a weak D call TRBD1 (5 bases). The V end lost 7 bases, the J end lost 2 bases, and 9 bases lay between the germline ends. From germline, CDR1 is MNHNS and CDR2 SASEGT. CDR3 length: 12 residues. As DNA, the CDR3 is TGTGCCAGCAAGCAGGGTACCTACGAGCAGTACTTC. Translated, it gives CASKQGTYEQYF.

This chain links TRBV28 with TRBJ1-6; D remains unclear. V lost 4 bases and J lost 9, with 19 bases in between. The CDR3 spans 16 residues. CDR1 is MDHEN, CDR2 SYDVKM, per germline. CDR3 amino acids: CASSSGEFDLFSPLHF. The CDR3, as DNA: TGTGCCAGCAGTTCCGGGGAATTCGACCTTTTTTCACCCCTCCACTTT. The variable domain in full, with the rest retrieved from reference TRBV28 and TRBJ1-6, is DVKVTQSSRYLVKRTGEKVFLECVQDMDHENMFWYRQDPGLGLRLIYFSYDVKMKEKGDIPEGYSVSREKKERFSLILESASTNQTSMYLCASSSGEFDLFSPLHFGNGTRLTVT.

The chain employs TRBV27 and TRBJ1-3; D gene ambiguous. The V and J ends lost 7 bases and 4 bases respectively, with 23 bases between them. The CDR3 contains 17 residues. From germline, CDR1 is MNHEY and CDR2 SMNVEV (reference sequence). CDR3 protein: CASISSETLQTGNTIYF. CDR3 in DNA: TGTGCCAGCATATCCTCCGAGACACTCCAGACAGGAAACACCATATATTTT.

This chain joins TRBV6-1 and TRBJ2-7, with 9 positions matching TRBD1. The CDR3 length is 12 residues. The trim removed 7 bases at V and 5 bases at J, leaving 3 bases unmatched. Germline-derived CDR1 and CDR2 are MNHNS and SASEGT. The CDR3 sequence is CASTGTGNEQYF. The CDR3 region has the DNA TGTGCCAGCACTGGGACAGGGAACGAGCAGTACTTC.

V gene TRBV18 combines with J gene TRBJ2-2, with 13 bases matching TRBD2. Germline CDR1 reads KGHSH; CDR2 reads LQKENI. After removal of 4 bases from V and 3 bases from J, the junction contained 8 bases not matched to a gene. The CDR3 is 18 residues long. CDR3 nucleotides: TGTGCCAGCTCACTTCCCGGGACTAGCGGGACCCACACCGGGGAGCTGTTTTTT. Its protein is CASSLPGTSGTHTGELFF.

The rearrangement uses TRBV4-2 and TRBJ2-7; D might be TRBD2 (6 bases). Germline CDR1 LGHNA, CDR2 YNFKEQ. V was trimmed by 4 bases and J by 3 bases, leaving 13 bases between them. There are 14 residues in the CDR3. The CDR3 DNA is TGTGCCAGCAGCCCGTCGGCGGGGAGCTACGAGCAGTACTTC. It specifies CASSPSAGSYEQYF.

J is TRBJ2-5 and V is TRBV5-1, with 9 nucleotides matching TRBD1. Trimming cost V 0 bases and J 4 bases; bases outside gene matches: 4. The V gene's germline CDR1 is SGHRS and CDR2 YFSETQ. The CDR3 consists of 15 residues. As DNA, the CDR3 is TGCGCCAGCAGCTTGGGGGGGACAGGGCGAGAGACCCAGTACTTC. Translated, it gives CASSLGGTGRETQYF.

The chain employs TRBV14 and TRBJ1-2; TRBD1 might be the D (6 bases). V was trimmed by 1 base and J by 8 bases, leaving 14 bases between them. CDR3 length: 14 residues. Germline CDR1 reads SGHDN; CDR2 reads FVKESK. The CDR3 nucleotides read TGTGCCAGCAGCCAAGGTGGACAGCCCAGAGGCTACACCTTC. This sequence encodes CASSQGGQPRGYTF.

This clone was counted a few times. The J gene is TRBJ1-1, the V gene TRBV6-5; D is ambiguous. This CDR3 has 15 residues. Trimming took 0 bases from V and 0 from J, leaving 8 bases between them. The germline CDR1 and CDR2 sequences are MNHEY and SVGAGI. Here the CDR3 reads CASSYSDTMNTEAFF. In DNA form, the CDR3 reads TGTGCCAGCAGTTACTCCGACACCATGAACACTGAAGCTTTCTTT.

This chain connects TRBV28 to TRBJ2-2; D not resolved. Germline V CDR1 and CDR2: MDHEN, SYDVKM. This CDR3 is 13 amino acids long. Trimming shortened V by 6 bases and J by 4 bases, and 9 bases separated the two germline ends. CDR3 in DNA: TGTGCCAGCAGCCCTACTTCCACCGGGGAGCTGTTTTTT. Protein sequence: CASSPTSTGELFF.